Detailed here is one T cell receptor beta chain. Its antigen is unknown. The sample originates from a study of chemoradiotherapy in HPV16-positive cancers. Findings of the study overall: During treatment, candidate HPV-specific clones and E7-related motifs expanded in tumor.

Generated by immunoSEQ multiplex PCR, the TCRdb table keeps only in-frame clones and is missing some. The data show 10,000 to 15,000 clones, with roughly 73% seen just once and approximately 2.4% held by the top ten. Per germline, CDR1 LGHNT and CDR2 FRNRAP. Trimming took off 2 bases at V and 2 bases at J, with 12 bases between the two ends. The CDR3 has 15 amino acids. This chain connects TRBV12-5 to TRBJ1-2; D not resolved. This clonotype was obtained from a human donor with HPV-associated anogenital cancer. Sampling was performed from a patient who underwent chemoradiotherapy. As DNA, the CDR3 is TGTGCTAGTGGTTTGAGGGAGGAGGGAAACTATGGCTACACCTTC. It specifies CASGLREEGNYGYTF. The full variable domain, rest sourced from reference TRBV12-5 and TRBJ1-2, is DARVTQTPRHKVTEMGQEVTMRCQPILGHNTVFWYRQTMMQGLELLAYFRNRAPLDDSGMPKDRFSAEMPDATLATLKIQPSEPRDSAVYFCASGLREEGNYGYTFGSGTRLTVV.